This is a list of T cell receptor beta chains from one sample in a study of shared clonotypes between healthy human individuals. TCRdb's table, derived via immunoSEQ multiplex PCR, lists solely in-frame clones and lacks some. The sample includes about 2.5 million clones, about 90% of them seen just once. Source material: naive CD4+ T cells from PBMCs. Receptors were obtained from a man between 18 and 29 years old in good health. Some clones in this sample may be carry-over from other donors' samples. The CDR3 runs from the conserved cysteine through the conserved F or W.

>TRBV21-1
CASSTNRGRRGYTF
>TRBV15
CATSRGREGSYEQYF
>TRBV11-3
CASSLVGSGNNEQFF
>TRBV4-3
CASSQGGSEQYF
>TRBV27
CASSWGGASNEKLFF
>TRBV11-2
CASSTRLTGKEREKLFF
>TRBV19
CASTQTGYNEKLFF
>TRBV30
CAWSVGVLAGANEQYF
>TRBV5-4
CASSWGRTSEYHNEQFF
>TRBV6-5
CASSSTDFNYGYTF
>TRBV9
CASSVVVASFSEQFF
>TRBV19
CASRGMRERTSGIVGELFF
>TRBV9
CASSRTSLNTGELFF
>TRBV5-4
CASSLDGTYEQYF
>TRBV30
CAWSVREAIQDQPQHF
>TRBV28
CASSLQGASNQPQHF
>TRBV18
CASSPPGGNEQYF
>TRBV4-1
CASNQPRDQPQHF
>TRBV9
CASSVASGLYNEQFF
>TRBV18
CASSPAGIVGEQYF
>TRBV5-8
CASSLEVGGVGNEQFF
>TRBV9
CASSVSSGSYNEQFF
>TRBV5-1
CASRGEETQYF
>TRBV4-1
CASRGFGTEAFF
>TRBV5-4
CASGWGGLNTEAFF
>TRBV18
CASSYQGGGELFF
>TRBV18
CASSPNQDSYNEQFF
>TRBV30
CAWSPSGRGETEAFF
>TRBV6-5
CATGQGILYTGELFF
>TRBV10-3
CAISDQGAIGNTIYF
>TRBV11-2
CASSPSGGNEKLFF
>TRBV6-1
CASSEGVWTLSYEQYF
>TRBV5-1
CASTLGVAMEEGSPLHF
>TRBV5-1
CASSFLRSGTGNTEAFF
>TRBV19
CASSIRVNLAFF
>TRBV5-1
CASSSDPPTNEKLFF
>TRBV28
CASSLELPRGNEQFF
>TRBV6-5
CASSSGPYSNQPQHF
>TRBV28
CASSLILSGNTIYF
>TRBV5-1
CASSLEDSFNQPQHF
>TRBV4-2
CASSQDWVALTDTQYF
>TRBV28
CASSLTYEQYF
>TRBV7-9
CASSFGPNTEAFF
>TRBV28
CASRPLGTGKGYTF
>TRBV15
CATSRVQKGLKRETQYF
>TRBV18
CASSPGPGDQPQHF
>TRBV27
CASSLGAEWRRDWTDTQYF
>TRBV29-1
CSVERGLIAEAFF
>TRBV30
CAWTPTENEQFF
>TRBV6-1
CASSDYGYTF
>TRBV7-9
CASSLDAGSYEQYF